Detailed here is one T cell receptor beta chain. This sample is drawn from a study of blood T cell repertoires in COVID-19. Study-wide background: Donors in the United States, Italy and Spain gave samples during acute or convalescent COVID-19. PBMCs, B-cell-depleted T cells, or T cells were the source of the cDNA or gDNA that made up the material.

How the authors handled the data: Amplification of reference gene primers provided the estimated nucleated cell counts. Produced via immunoSEQ multiplex PCR; TCRdb's table is partial and in-frame only. D and trimming were read from the DNA, whereas the V and J calls and clone size are those reported in that table. In the table there are approximately 70,000 clones, around 89% of which are singletons. The CDR3 totals 14 residues. CDR1 MDHEN and CDR2 SYDVKM come from the germline V gene. Trimming removed 2 bases at V and 4 bases at J, with 11 bases between. The V call is TRBV28, the J call TRBJ1-2; TRBD1 might be the D (6 bases). The TCR sequence derives from a woman of 80 years or more with active COVID-19. Specimen: peripheral blood. The CDR3 region is CASSLTAGAYGYTF. The CDR3 nucleotides are TGTGCCAGCAGTTTAACCGCGGGGGCCTATGGCTACACCTTC.